The text below deals with one TCR beta chain. The germline V gene has CDR1 SGHNT and CDR2 YENEEA. With 2 bases removed from V and 0 bases from J, the gap between germline ends came to 8 bases. This CDR3 comprises 15 residues. It was RNA transcripts that yielded the amplified TCR beta CDR3 regions. Researchers ran a first-round RT-PCR on the TCR CDR3 using the HTBI primer set. TCRdb reprocessed the multiplex PCR reads with MiXCR, giving one entry per CDR3 protein. The table has 370,000 or so distinct CDR3 sequences, roughly 25% seen once. The sample comes from a study of T cells in Graves' hyperthyroidism and ophthalmopathy. Study-wide background: Upon initial diagnosis and before any treatment, peripheral blood was collected.

The study defined stable Graves' hyperthyroidism as no ophthalmopathy progression within 18 months. With a duration under 2 months, the hyperthyroidism was newly diagnosed in patients aged 18 to 65. The chain couples TRBV11-3 to TRBJ1-3; D is unresolved. This clonotype originated in a man between 45 and 60 years old with Graves' hyperthyroidism. Input material: blood. The DNA of the CDR3 is TGTGCCAGCAGCTTAAAGGTTGGCTCTGGAAACACCATATATTTT. Protein product: CASSLKVGSGNTIYF.